This TCR beta chain was retrieved from a study of Ad26.COV2.S vaccination and SARS-CoV-2 variants. Findings and caveats of the study: There was a possibility that the TCR breadth and depth analyses underestimated total T cell responses.

Notes on this clone: What it recognizes is unknown.

Clones were sequenced by immunoSEQ multiplex PCR, and TCRdb holds only the in-frame ones, with some missing. The sample holds under 500,000 clones, about 90% seen once. Treatment given: 15 to 20 received Ad26.COV2.S at low or high dose, single or two shots; roughly 5 received placebo; per-sample allocation not given. After the first vaccine or placebo injection, samples were drawn on day 63. The V and J ends lost 5 bases and 7 bases respectively, with 15 bases between them. Germline V gene lookup returns CDR1 LNHDA and CDR2 SQIVND (reference sequence). This CDR3 contains 14 residues. The chain recombines TRBV19 with TRBJ1-3, with TRBD1 as a possible D gene (5 bases). The sequences come from peripheral blood, collected in a trial of Ad26.COV2.S vaccine versus placebo. This sequence originates from a person aged 18 to 59 who received the Ad26.COV2.S COVID-19 vaccine or a placebo. CDR3 DNA: TGTGCCAGTAGTTGGGGCTCTGAGAGGAACACCATATATTTT. This codes for CASSWGSERNTIYF.